Each of the 17 T cell receptor beta chains below was sequenced from the same sample in a study of blood T cell repertoires in COVID-19. The protocol was immunoSEQ multiplex PCR, while the TCRdb copy is restricted to in-frame clones and leaves out a portion. The profile shows 200,000 to 250,000 clones, 87% of them singletons. Sequencing used PBMCs or T cells enriched from blood (not recorded which). Every receptor here comes from a man in his thirties or forties who had recovered from COVID-19.

The chain recombines TRBV28 with TRBJ1-5, with D unclear. V lost 8 bases, J lost 4 bases, and 15 bases lay in between. Looked up from germline, CDR1 is MDHEN and CDR2 is SYDVKM. The length of the CDR3 is 14 residues. The CDR3: CASGLGRENQPQHF. The DNA of the CDR3 is TGTGCCAGCGGCTTAGGGCGGGAAAATCAGCCCCAGCATTTT.

The V and J genes are TRBV19 and TRBJ1-2, with D possibly TRBD1 on 6 matching bases. CDR1 LNHDA and CDR2 SQIVND come from the germline V gene (reference sequence). Trimming left V 8 bases short and J 8 bases short, with 21 bases between. The CDR3 has 14 amino acids. The CDR3 bases are TGTGCCAGTCGAAACCCTGCGGGGGGCGGGGGCTACACCTTC. It translates to CASRNPAGGGGYTF. The whole variable domain, filled in from reference TRBV19 and TRBJ1-2, reads DGGITQSPKYLFRKEGQNVTLSCEQNLNHDAMYWYRQDPGQGLRLIYYSQIVNDFQKGDIAEGYSVSREKKESFPLTVTSAQKNPTAFYLCASRNPAGGGGYTFGSGTRLTVV.

This clone was observed at least ten times. The chain couples TRBV7-9 to TRBJ2-5; D is perhaps TRBD2 (6 bases). The CDR3 loop spans 13 amino acids. Trimming stripped 3 bases from V and 4 bases from J, with 9 bases between. CDR1 is SEHNR and CDR2 is FQNEAQ in the germline V gene (reference sequence). DNA of the CDR3: TGTGCCAGCAGCTTGGGGGGAACAGAGACCCAGTACTTC. Translated: CASSLGGTETQYF.

This chain uses TRBV11-2 with TRBJ1-2; TRBD1 is a possible D gene (6 bases). The germline V and J ends were trimmed by 5 bases and 2 bases, with 9 bases remaining between them. The CDR3 is 13 amino acids. From germline, CDR1 is SGHAT and CDR2 FQNNGV. CDR3 sequence: CASSPGQNYGYTF. DNA of the CDR3: TGTGCCAGCAGCCCGGGACAAAACTATGGCTACACCTTC.

The chain links TRBV12-5 to TRBJ1-1; a weak D match, TRBD1 (6 bases). This CDR3 contains 14 residues. Germline CDR1 reads LGHNT; CDR2 reads FRNRAP. V lost 6 bases, J lost 3 bases, and 14 bases lay in between. This CDR3 is CASGPEYRDTEAFF. CDR3 nucleotide sequence: TGTGCTAGTGGCCCTGAATACAGGGACACTGAAGCTTTCTTT.

In its sample, this clone was seen a few times. This sequence joins TRBV2 and TRBJ2-3; 10 bases line up with TRBD2. The J segment lost 14 bases and the V segment lost 1 base, leaving 6 bases of the junction unmatched. There are 13 residues in the CDR3. Looked up from germline, CDR1 is SNHLY and CDR2 is FYNNEI. The CDR3 region has the DNA TGTGCCAGCAGTGAAGGGACTAGCGGAGGGGGGTATTTT. Residues: CASSEGTSGGGYF.

The chain recombines TRBV10-3 with TRBJ2-1, with D maybe TRBD2 (6 bases). The CDR3 length is 17 residues. Germline V gene sequence: CDR1 ENHRY, CDR2 SYGVKD. V was clipped by 3 bases and J by 3 bases, with 18 bases between them. In DNA form, the CDR3 reads TGTGCCATCAGTGACTGGGGAGGTGGTAGGGGCTACAATGAGCAGTTCTTC. It translates to CAISDWGGGRGYNEQFF.

This clone has only a few counts. The chain has TRBV3-1 (or the pseudogene TRBV3-2) and TRBJ1-3; D is perhaps TRBD1 (5 bases). The germline gives CDR1 LGHDT, CDR2 YNNKEL (reference sequence). The CDR3 totals 17 residues. Trimming left V 0 bases short and J 0 bases short, with 12 bases between. CDR3 DNA sequence: TGTGCCAGCAGCCAAGATATAGGGGCGAGCTCTGGAAACACCATATATTTT. Translated: CASSQDIGASSGNTIYF.

The chain links TRBV9 to TRBJ1-3, with D hard to call. The CDR3 sequence is 15 residues long. Germline V gene sequence: CDR1 SGDLS, CDR2 YYNGEE. Trimming shortened V by 3 bases and J by 1 base, and 11 bases separated the two germline ends. CDR3 coding DNA: TGTGCCAGCAGCGCTGCCCCGGGGTCTGGAAACACCATATATTTT. Translated: CASSAAPGSGNTIYF.

The chain joins TRBV6-5 to TRBJ1-2; a possible D gene is TRBD1 (5 bases). Trimming took off 4 bases at V and 4 bases at J, with 13 bases between the two ends. CDR1 is MNHEY and CDR2 is SVGAGI in the germline V gene. The CDR3 runs to 14 residues. The CDR3 reads CASSSDTTFYGYTF. The CDR3, as DNA: TGTGCCAGCAGTTCGGACACGACCTTCTATGGCTACACCTTC.

The chain recombines TRBV4-1 with TRBJ1-1; D is unclear. V was shortened by 3 bases and J by 1 base, with 15 bases between the two germline ends. The CDR3 contains 16 residues. The germline CDR1 and CDR2 sequences are MGHRA and YSYEKL. The CDR3 spells CASSHPPAQANTEAFF. In DNA, the CDR3 is TGCGCCAGCAGCCATCCCCCGGCCCAGGCGAACACTGAAGCTTTCTTT.

The V gene is TRBV5-6, the J gene TRBJ2-6; the match to TRBD1 covers 7 bases. The CDR3 spans 14 residues. Germline assignment: CDR1 SGHDT and CDR2 YYEEEE. The V gene end was trimmed by 1 base and the J gene end by 12 bases; junction bases not matched to a gene: 7. The CDR3 region has the DNA TGTGCCAGCAGCTTGAAGGGACAGCATCTCGTCCTGACTTTC. It codes for CASSLKGQHLVLTF.

The V call is TRBV5-8, the J call TRBJ1-5, with 11 nucleotides matching TRBD1. The CDR3 is made up of 18 amino acids. With V trimmed by 4 bases and J by 2 bases, 11 bases remained unmatched. CDR1 and CDR2 from the germline V gene are SGHTS and YDEGEE. The CDR3 sequence is CASSPGQGARGRNQPQHF. CDR3 nucleotide sequence: TGTGCCAGCAGCCCCGGACAGGGGGCGCGTGGCCGCAATCAGCCCCAGCATTTT.

The CDR3 loop reads CASSLGQALRYGYTF. The CDR3 nucleotides read TGTGCCAGCAGCTTAGGACAGGCCCTGAGGTATGGCTACACCTTC. The gene calls are TRBV7-9 and TRBJ1-2, with a weak D call TRBD1 (6 bases). This CDR3 has 15 residues. Germline V gene sequence: CDR1 SEHNR, CDR2 FQNEAQ (reference sequence). V was shortened by 1 base and J by 5 bases, with 14 bases between the two germline ends.

The chain joins TRBV4-2 to TRBJ2-5, with D tentatively TRBD1 (6 bases). The CDR3 spans 14 residues. Germline CDR1 is LGHNA and CDR2 is YNFKEQ. Trimming took off 2 bases at V and 5 bases at J, with 12 bases between the two ends. The CDR3 loop reads CASSQPQRGETQYF. The CDR3 region has the DNA TGTGCCAGCAGCCAACCCCAGAGGGGGGAGACCCAGTACTTC.

The V and J genes are TRBV2 and TRBJ2-7, with 7 bases aligning to TRBD1. Germline-derived CDR1 and CDR2 are SNHLY and FYNNEI. The ends lost 2 bases at V and 0 bases at J; junction bases unmatched: 4. CDR3 length: 15 amino acids. As DNA, the CDR3 is TGTGCCAGCAGTGAAAGGGACAGCAGCTCCTACGAGCAGTACTTC. This translates into CASSERDSSSYEQYF.

The chain is built from TRBV18 and TRBJ1-2; D gene uncertain. The germline V gene has CDR1 KGHSH and CDR2 LQKENI. This CDR3 spans 17 amino acids. Trimming pared 1 base from V and 7 bases from J, leaving 22 bases between. The CDR3 protein is CASSPRSRPGIEAGYTF. CDR3 DNA sequence: TGTGCCAGCTCACCACGATCACGCCCGGGAATAGAGGCTGGCTACACCTTC.